Given below is one T cell receptor (beta chain) in context. The antigen remains undetermined. These data come from a study of CD8 T cells in Susac syndrome. Study overall: There were Susac syndrome patients who were therapy-naive at blood draw, others on corticosteroids, and others on intravenous immunoglobulin alone. Findings of the study overall: Within total CD8+ repertoires, 15 to 20 Susac-specific public clones were found, and within CD8+ TEMRA repertoires, 4 or 5.

From blood CD8+ and CD4+ T cells, TCR beta sequences were generated. This CDR3 is 15 amino acids long. V shed 3 bases and J 3 bases; nucleotides not matched to a gene: 7. RNA amounts of roughly 0.5 to 1 ug underwent reverse transcription with random hexamers. Multiplex PCR with immunoSEQ amplified the TCR beta CDR3 across 54 Vbeta and 13 Jbeta. MiXCR, run by TCRdb on the immunoSEQ multiplex PCR reads, gives a single entry per CDR3 protein. The sample has more than 150,000 distinct CDR3 sequences; about 95% are singletons. Sequencing was performed on CD8+ T cells from PBMCs. The clonotype was recovered from a human donor with Susac syndrome. This sequence joins TRBV12-3 or TRBV12-4 and TRBJ1-2, with TRBD1 matching over 7 bases. The chain's CDR3 is CASSLGVQGDYGYTF. The CDR3 coding sequence is TGTGCCAGCAGTTTGGGGGTGCAGGGGGACTATGGCTACACCTTC.